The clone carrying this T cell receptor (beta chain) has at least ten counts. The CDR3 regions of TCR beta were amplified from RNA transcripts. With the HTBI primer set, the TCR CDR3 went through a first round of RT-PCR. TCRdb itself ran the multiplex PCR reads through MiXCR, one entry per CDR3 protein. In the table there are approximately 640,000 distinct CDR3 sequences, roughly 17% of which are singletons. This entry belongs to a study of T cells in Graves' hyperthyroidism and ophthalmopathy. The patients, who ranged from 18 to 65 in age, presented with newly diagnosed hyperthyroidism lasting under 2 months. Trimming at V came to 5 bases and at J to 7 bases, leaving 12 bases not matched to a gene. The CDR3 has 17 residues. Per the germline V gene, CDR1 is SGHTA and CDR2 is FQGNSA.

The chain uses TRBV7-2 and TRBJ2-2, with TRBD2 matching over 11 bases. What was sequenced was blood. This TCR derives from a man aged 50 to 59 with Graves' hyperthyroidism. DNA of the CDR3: TGTGCCAGCAGCCCCTTACTAGCGGGAGTCGGAAGCGGGGAGCTGTTTTTT. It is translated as CASSPLLAGVGSGELFF.